This entry lists 10 T cell receptor beta chains sequenced from one sample in a study of Ad26.COV2.S vaccination and SARS-CoV-2 variants. Profiled with immunoSEQ multiplex PCR; TCRdb holds only in-frame clones, not every one. The sample has more than 300,000 clones; 75% to 90% are singletons. Treatment given: some 20 received Ad26.COV2.S at low or high dose, single or two shots; several received placebo; per-sample allocation not given. Material that was analyzed had been drawn on day 63 after the first vaccine or placebo injection. Sequencing was performed on peripheral blood, taken in a trial of Ad26.COV2.S vaccine versus placebo. The receptors were gathered from a person aged 18-60 years who received the Ad26.COV2.S COVID-19 vaccine or a placebo.

The chain couples TRBV29-1 to TRBJ1-1; 9 nucleotides match TRBD1. This CDR3 contains 13 residues. Unmatched junction bases numbered 7, after V lost 5 bases and J lost 6 bases. Germline-derived CDR1 and CDR2 are SQVTM and ANQGSEA. DNA of the CDR3: TGCAGCGTTTACACGGACAGGGGCCCTGAAGCTTTCTTT. Translation: CSVYTDRGPEAFF.

The chain joins TRBV6-5 to TRBJ1-2, with D possibly matching TRBD1 (5 bases). CDR1 and CDR2 from the germline V gene are MNHEY and SVGAGI. CDR3 length: 15 amino acids. V dropped 0 bases and J dropped 4 bases, with 12 bases sitting between them. The CDR3 reads CASSYSGRRSYGYTF. The CDR3 region has the DNA TGTGCCAGCAGTTACTCGGGACGTCGATCCTATGGCTACACCTTC.

The rearrangement links TRBV6-4 to TRBJ2-1; 8 positions match TRBD2. Germline trimming cut 5 bases from V and 0 bases from J; bases unmatched to any gene: 0. The germline CDR1 and CDR2 sequences are MRHNA and SNTAGT. CDR3 length equals 14 residues. Here the CDR3 DNA reads TGTGCCAGCAGTCGGGGGGGCTCCTACAATGAGCAGTTCTTC. Translation: CASSRGGSYNEQFF.

V usage is TRBV14 and J usage is TRBJ2-1; D is uncertain. The CDR3 has 17 amino acids. Germline CDR1 reads SGHDN; CDR2 reads FVKESK. With 1 base removed from V and 0 bases from J, the gap between germline ends came to 13 bases. In DNA form, the CDR3 reads TGTGCCAGCAGCCAAGTCGGGTTGGCTCACTCCTACAATGAGCAGTTCTTC. It translates to CASSQVGLAHSYNEQFF.

A single count supports this clone. The V gene is TRBV2, the J gene TRBJ2-7, with a weak D call TRBD1 (5 bases). Germline assignment: CDR1 SNHLY and CDR2 FYNNEI. V lost 4 bases to trimming and J lost 0 bases, with 10 bases between them. The CDR3 covers 14 residues. DNA of the CDR3: TGTGCCAGCAGTGCTAGGGGCACCTCCTACGAGCAGTACTTC. It translates to CASSARGTSYEQYF.

The rearrangement uses TRBV5-1 and TRBJ1-1; 7 bases match TRBD1. In germline, CDR1 is SGHRS, CDR2 YFSETQ. Trimming cost V 4 bases and J 2 bases; bases outside gene matches: 5. The CDR3 length is 14 residues. Written as DNA, the CDR3 is TGCGCCAGCAGCACTGGACAGGACAACACTGAAGCTTTCTTT. Translated: CASSTGQDNTEAFF.

In DNA form, the CDR3 reads TGTGCCAGCAGTTACTCGGACAGGGGAAATGAAAAACTGTTTTTT. Protein: CASSYSDRGNEKLFF. The chain links TRBV6-5 to TRBJ1-4; 9 nucleotides line up with TRBD1. The CDR3 length is 15 residues. CDR1 is MNHEY, CDR2 SVGAGI, per germline. V was clipped by 0 bases and J by 5 bases; unmatched bases: 1.

This chain uses TRBV3-1 (or the pseudogene TRBV3-2) with TRBJ1-6; no clear D gene. This CDR3 region has 12 residues. Trimming left V 2 bases short and J 8 bases short, with 4 bases between. The germline gives CDR1 LGHDT, CDR2 YNNKEL (reference sequence). CDR3 amino acids: CASSQLDSPLHF. The CDR3 DNA is TGTGCCAGCAGCCAACTCGATTCACCCCTCCACTTT.

The genes are TRBV6-5 and TRBJ1-6; D unresolved. CDR3 size: 14 residues. Germline assignment: CDR1 MNHEY and CDR2 SVGAGI. Trimming removed 6 bases at V and 7 bases at J, with 13 bases between. The CDR3 reads CASRTGFGNSPLHF. As DNA, the CDR3 is TGTGCCAGCAGGACGGGATTCGGAAATTCACCCCTCCACTTT.

The rearrangement joins TRBV7-8 to TRBJ2-3; D gene ambiguous. V shed 6 bases and J shed 2 bases, with 18 bases lying between them. The CDR3 runs to 16 residues. CDR1 is SGHVS, CDR2 FQNEAQ, per germline. The DNA for the CDR3 is TGTGCCAGCAGACCGCCGCAGCACCCGTTCACAGATACGCAGTATTTT. This gives the protein CASRPPQHPFTDTQYF.